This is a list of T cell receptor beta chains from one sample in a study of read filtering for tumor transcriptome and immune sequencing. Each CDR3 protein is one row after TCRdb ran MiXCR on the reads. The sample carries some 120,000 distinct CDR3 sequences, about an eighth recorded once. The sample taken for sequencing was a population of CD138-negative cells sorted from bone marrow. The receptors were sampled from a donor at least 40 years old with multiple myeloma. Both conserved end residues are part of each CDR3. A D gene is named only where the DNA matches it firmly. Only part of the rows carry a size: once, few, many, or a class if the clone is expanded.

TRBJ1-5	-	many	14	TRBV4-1	TGCGCCAGCAGCCAAGAGGGGTTCAATCAGCCCCAGCATTTT	CASSQEGFNQPQHF
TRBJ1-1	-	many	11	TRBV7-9	TGTGCCAGCAGCTTAGAGGGGAATCCTTTCTTT	CASSLEGNPFF
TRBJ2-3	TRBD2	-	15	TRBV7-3	TGTGCCAGCAGCGCTTCAGCGGGAGAGGCAGATACGCAGTATTTT	CASSASAGEADTQYF
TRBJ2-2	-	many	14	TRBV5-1	TGCGCCAGCAGCTTGGGGCATGACACCGGGGAGCTGTTTTTT	CASSLGHDTGELFF
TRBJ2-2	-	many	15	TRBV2	TGTGCCAGCAGCCTCGCTAGCTCGAACACCGGGGAGCTGTTTTTT	CASSLASSNTGELFF
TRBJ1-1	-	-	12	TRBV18	TGTGCCAGCTCACACGACGGTCGTGAAGCTTTCTTT	CASSHDGREAFF
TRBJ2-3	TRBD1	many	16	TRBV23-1	TGCGCCAGCAGTCAATCGGGGGACAGGGAGGTAGATACGCAGTATTTT	CASSQSGDREVDTQYF
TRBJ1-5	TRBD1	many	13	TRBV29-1	TGCAGCGTTGGGACAGGGGGGAATCAGCCCCAGCATTTT	CSVGTGGNQPQHF
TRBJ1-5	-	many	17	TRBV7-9	TGTGCCAGCAGCTTTTCAGGCAGGGGATCAGGTAATGGGCCCCAGCATTTT	CASSFSGRGSGNGPQHF
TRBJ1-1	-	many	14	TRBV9	TGTGCCAGCAGCGTAGGACAGATGAACACTGAAGCTTTCTTT	CASSVGQMNTEAFF
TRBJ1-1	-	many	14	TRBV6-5	TGTGCCAGCAGTTACTCGGGACCGCCTACTGAAGCTTTCTTT	CASSYSGPPTEAFF
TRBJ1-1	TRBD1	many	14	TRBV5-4	TGTGCCAGCACCCCGGGACAGGGGTGGACTGAAGCTTTCTTT	CASTPGQGWTEAFF
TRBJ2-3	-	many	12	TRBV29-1	TGCAGCGTTGAAATAGGGGCAGATACGCAGTATTTT	CSVEIGADTQYF
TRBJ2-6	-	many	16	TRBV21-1	TGTGCCAGCAGCAAAGAATTCTCGGGACAGCGGAACGTCCTGACTTTC	CASSKEFSGQRNVLTF
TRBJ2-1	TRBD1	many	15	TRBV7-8	TGTGCCAGCAGCACCCGTCAACAGGGGGCATCGGAGCAGTTCTTC	CASSTRQQGASEQFF
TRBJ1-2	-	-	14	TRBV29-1	TGCAGCGTTGTTGCGGGGGAGACTAATTATGGCTACACCTTC	CSVVAGETNYGYTF
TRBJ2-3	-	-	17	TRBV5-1	TGCGCCAGCAGCTTGCCCCGGGCAGGGGCGGGCACAGATACGCAGTATTTT	CASSLPRAGAGTDTQYF
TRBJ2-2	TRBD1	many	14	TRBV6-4	TGTGCCAGCAGTGGACAGGGGAACACCGGGGAGCTGTTTTTT	CASSGQGNTGELFF
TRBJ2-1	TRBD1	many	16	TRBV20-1	TGCAGTGCTAGAGATCTGACAGGGAGCTCCTACAATGAGCAGTTCTTC	CSARDLTGSSYNEQFF
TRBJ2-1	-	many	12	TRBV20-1	TGCAGTGCTAGATCGGGCTTCAATGAGCAGTTCTTC	CSARSGFNEQFF
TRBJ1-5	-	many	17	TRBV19	TGTGCCAGTAGTCCACCCCCAGGGGCGTATAGCAATCAGCCCCAGCATTTT	CASSPPPGAYSNQPQHF
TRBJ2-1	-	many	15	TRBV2	TGTGCCAGCAGTGAATCCCCAAGTAGATACAATGAGCAGTTCTTC	CASSESPSRYNEQFF